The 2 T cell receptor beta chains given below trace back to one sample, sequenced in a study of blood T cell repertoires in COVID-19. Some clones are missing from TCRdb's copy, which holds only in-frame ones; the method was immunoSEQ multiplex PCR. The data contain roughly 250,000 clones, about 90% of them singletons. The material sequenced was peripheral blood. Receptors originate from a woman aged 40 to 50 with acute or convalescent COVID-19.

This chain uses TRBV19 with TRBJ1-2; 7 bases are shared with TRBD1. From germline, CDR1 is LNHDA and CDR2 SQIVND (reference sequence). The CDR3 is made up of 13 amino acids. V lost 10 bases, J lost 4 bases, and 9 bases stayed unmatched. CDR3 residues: CATRGTVGYGYTF. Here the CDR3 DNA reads TGTGCCACCCGCGGGACAGTGGGCTATGGCTACACCTTC. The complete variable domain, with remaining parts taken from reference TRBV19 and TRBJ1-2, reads DGGITQSPKYLFRKEGQNVTLSCEQNLNHDAMYWYRQDPGQGLRLIYYSQIVNDFQKGDIAEGYSVSREKKESFPLTVTSAQKNPTAFYLCATRGTVGYGYTFGSGTRLTVV.

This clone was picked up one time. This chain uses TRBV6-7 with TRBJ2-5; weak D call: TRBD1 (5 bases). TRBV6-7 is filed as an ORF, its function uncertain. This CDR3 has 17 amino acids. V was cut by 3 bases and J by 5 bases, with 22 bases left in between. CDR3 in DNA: TGTGCCAGCAGTTATCCGAGTACAGGCCTAATCCTGGAGACCCAGTACTTC. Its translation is CASSYPSTGLILETQYF.